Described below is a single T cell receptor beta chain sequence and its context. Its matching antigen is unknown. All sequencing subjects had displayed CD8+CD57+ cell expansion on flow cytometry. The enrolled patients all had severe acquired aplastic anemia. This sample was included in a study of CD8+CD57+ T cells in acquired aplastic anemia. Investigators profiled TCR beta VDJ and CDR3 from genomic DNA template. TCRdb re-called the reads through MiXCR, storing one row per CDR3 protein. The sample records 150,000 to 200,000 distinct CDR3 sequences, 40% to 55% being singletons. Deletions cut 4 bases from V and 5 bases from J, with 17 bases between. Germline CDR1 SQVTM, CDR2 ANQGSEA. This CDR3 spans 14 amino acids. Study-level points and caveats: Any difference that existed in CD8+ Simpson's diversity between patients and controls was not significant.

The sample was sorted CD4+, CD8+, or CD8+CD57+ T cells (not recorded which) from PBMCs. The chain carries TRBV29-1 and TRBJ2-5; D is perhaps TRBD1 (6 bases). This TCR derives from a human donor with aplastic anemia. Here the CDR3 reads CSVVLLGAMETQYF. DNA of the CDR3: TGCAGCGTTGTCCTGCTGGGGGCGATGGAGACCCAGTACTTC.